These 26 T cell receptor beta chains came from one sample sequenced in a study of shared clonotypes between healthy human individuals. Clones were read by immunoSEQ multiplex PCR, and TCRdb kept only the in-frame ones, dropping some. This sample has over a million clones; 98% to 99% occur once, and the top ten carry 0.3% to 0.45%. The sample comprised naive CD4+ T cells sorted from blood. Sample subset: CD45RA+ positively selected. These receptor sequences come from a man aged 25 to 45 in good health.

This sequence joins TRBV9 and TRBJ2-7; D unresolved. Per germline, CDR1 SGDLS and CDR2 YYNGEE. The CDR3 covers 14 residues. Trimming pared 1 base from V and 2 bases from J, leaving 10 bases between. CDR3 coding DNA: TGTGCCAGCAGCGTAAACACACGCCCCTACGAGCAGTACTTC. It codes for CASSVNTRPYEQYF.

The rearrangement uses TRBV11-2 and TRBJ2-2; no definite D call. The germline CDR1 and CDR2 sequences are SGHAT and FQNNGV. V shed 2 bases and J shed 4 bases, with 5 bases lying between them. The CDR3 has 13 amino acids. Here the CDR3 reads CASSLSSTGELFF. The CDR3 nucleotides read TGTGCCAGCAGCTTATCCAGCACCGGGGAGCTGTTTTTT.

In regard to this clone: The sample holds other DNA sequences that translate to the same CDR3. V and J are TRBV19 and TRBJ2-7; 8 bases align to TRBD1. The CDR3 runs to 14 residues. V was clipped by 4 bases and J by 2 bases; unmatched bases: 4. Germline V gene sequence: CDR1 LNHDA, CDR2 SQIVND (reference sequence). CDR3 amino acids: CASSSGTGAYEQYF. Written as DNA, the CDR3 is TGTGCCAGTAGTAGCGGGACAGGCGCCTACGAGCAGTACTTC. Filled out from reference TRBV19 and TRBJ2-7, the complete variable domain reads DGGITQSPKYLFRKEGQNVTLSCEQNLNHDAMYWYRQDPGQGLRLIYYSQIVNDFQKGDIAEGYSVSREKKESFPLTVTSAQKNPTAFYLCASSSGTGAYEQYFGPGTRLTVT.

This sequence joins TRBV9 and TRBJ2-7; D ambiguous. In germline, CDR1 is SGDLS, CDR2 YYNGEE. Between the trimmed V and J ends, which lost 0 bases and 2 bases, there was a span of 12 bases. This CDR3 is built from 15 residues. In DNA form, the CDR3 reads TGTGCCAGCAGCGTAGGCGGACGGAGTCCCTACGAGCAGTACTTC. Encoded protein: CASSVGGRSPYEQYF.

The chain carries TRBV7-6 and TRBJ2-1; 14 bases fit TRBD2. Trimming at V came to 5 bases and at J to 0 bases, leaving 12 bases not matched to a gene. Germline V gene sequence: CDR1 SGHVS, CDR2 FNYEAQ. The CDR3 is 20 amino acids. CDR3 loop: CASSPRAGTSGSPSYNEQFF. The DNA for the CDR3 is TGTGCCAGCAGCCCAAGGGCCGGGACTAGCGGGAGTCCCTCCTACAATGAGCAGTTCTTC.

The V and J genes are TRBV14 and TRBJ2-1, with TRBD2 matching over 11 bases. CDR1 and CDR2 from the germline V gene are SGHDN and FVKESK. The CDR3 extends over 18 amino acids. Trimming removed 3 bases from V and 7 bases from J; junction bases left unmatched: 14. Here the CDR3 reads CASSQPIDLASGRNEQFF. CDR3 DNA: TGTGCCAGCAGCCAGCCAATAGACCTCGCTAGCGGGAGGAATGAGCAGTTCTTC.

The chain employs TRBV11-2 and TRBJ2-5; D might be TRBD1 (5 bases). CDR3 length: 14 residues. Germline CDR1 reads SGHAT; CDR2 reads FQNNGV. Deletions cut 1 base from V and 6 bases from J, with 12 bases between. The CDR3 reads CASSLVQGVQTQYF. The CDR3 bases are TGTGCCAGCAGCTTAGTTCAAGGGGTACAGACCCAGTACTTC.

The chain carries TRBV11-2 and TRBJ1-3, with D maybe TRBD1 (5 bases). The CDR3 runs to 15 residues. Germline V gene lookup returns CDR1 SGHAT and CDR2 FQNNGV. Deletions cut 5 bases from V and 4 bases from J, with 15 bases between. CDR3 DNA: TGTGCCAGCAGCCTAATACGGGGGGACGGAAACACCATATATTTT. Protein product: CASSLIRGDGNTIYF.

The rearrangement uses TRBV5-1 and TRBJ2-5, with 11 bases aligning to TRBD1. With 0 bases clipped from V and 2 bases from J, the junction kept 6 bases outside the gene matches. The CDR3 is made up of 17 amino acids. The germline V gene encodes CDR1 SGHRS and CDR2 YFSETQ. CDR3 sequence (DNA): TGCGCCAGCAGCTTGGAGGACAGGGGGCTATATCAAGAGACCCAGTACTTC. It is translated as CASSLEDRGLYQETQYF.

This chain connects TRBV5-6 to TRBJ2-2, with D possibly matching TRBD1 (6 bases). Trimming took off 4 bases at V and 2 bases at J, with 12 bases between the two ends. The CDR3 runs 15 residues. Per the germline V gene, CDR1 is SGHDT and CDR2 is YYEEEE. CDR3 region: CASSTDRDNTGELFF. CDR3 coding DNA: TGTGCCAGCAGCACGGACAGAGATAACACCGGGGAGCTGTTTTTT.

The chain joins TRBV28 to TRBJ2-5; 7 positions agree with TRBD2. Germline V gene sequence: CDR1 MDHEN, CDR2 SYDVKM. V lost 5 bases and J lost 2; bases outside the gene matches: 11. The CDR3 is 16 amino acids. This CDR3 is CASSKGAGVGQETQYF. CDR3 nucleotides: TGTGCCAGCAGTAAAGGGGCGGGAGTCGGGCAAGAGACCCAGTACTTC.

The chain links TRBV25-1 to TRBJ2-5, with D unclear. Germline assignment: CDR1 MGHDK and CDR2 SYGVNS. The CDR3 length is 14 residues. V was trimmed by 3 bases and J by 5 bases, leaving 13 bases between them. The CDR3 sequence: CASSDGLGWETQYF. In DNA form, the CDR3 reads TGTGCCAGCAGTGATGGGCTGGGTTGGGAGACCCAGTACTTC. Drawing the rest from reference TRBV25-1 and TRBJ2-5, the complete variable domain is EADIYQTPRYLVIGTGKKITLECSQTMGHDKMYWYQQDPGMELHLIHYSYGVNSTEKGDLSSESTVSRIRTEHFPLTLESARPSHTSQYLCASSDGLGWETQYFGPGTRLLVL.

The chain joins TRBV2 to TRBJ1-1; D remains ambiguous. Germline CDR1 reads SNHLY; CDR2 reads FYNNEI. V was trimmed by 5 bases and J by 1 base, leaving 11 bases between them. The CDR3 extends over 14 amino acids. The CDR3 loop is CASSILEENTEAFF. CDR3 DNA sequence: TGTGCCAGCAGTATTCTGGAGGAGAACACTGAAGCTTTCTTT.

The chain joins TRBV7-7 to TRBJ2-1; tentative D call: TRBD2 (6 bases). This CDR3 comprises 19 residues. Trimming shortened V by 3 bases and J by 4 bases, and 25 bases separated the two germline ends. Looked up from germline, CDR1 is SSHAT and CDR2 is FNYEAQ (reference sequence). As DNA, the CDR3 is TGTGCCAGCAGCTTTATGACTAGTCACCCAGCGTCGTCGTACAATGAGCAGTTCTTC. Its translation: CASSFMTSHPASSYNEQFF.

Concerning this clone: Other DNA variants within this sample encode the same CDR3. V is TRBV9 and J is TRBJ2-7; tentatively, D is TRBD1 or TRBD2 (5 bases each). V was clipped by 2 bases and J by 2 bases, with 11 bases between them. The germline V gene has CDR1 SGDLS and CDR2 YYNGEE. The CDR3 runs to 14 residues. The CDR3 DNA sequence: TGTGCCAGCAGCGTCGGGACGGAGCCCTACGAGCAGTACTTC. It yields the protein CASSVGTEPYEQYF.

The chain links TRBV9 to TRBJ2-3, with a weak D call TRBD1 (5 bases). Germline V lookup: CDR1 SGDLS, CDR2 YYNGEE. The CDR3 is 14 residues long. Trimming left V 1 base short and J 8 bases short, with 14 bases between. In nucleotides, the CDR3 is TGTGCCAGCAGCGTACAGGGTCTGTCAGGTACGCAGTATTTT. Translating gives CASSVQGLSGTQYF.

This clone was seen once. CDR3 sequence reads: CASSEGGLQPQHF. CDR3 DNA sequence: TGTGCCAGCAGTGAAGGGGGTTTACAGCCCCAGCATTTT. The chain combines TRBV6-1 with TRBJ1-5; D is unresolved. This CDR3 region has 13 residues. Germline V CDR1 and CDR2: MNHNS, SASEGT. V was trimmed by 1 base and J by 7 bases, leaving 8 bases between them.

V is TRBV4-3 and J is TRBJ1-2, with 7 bases matching TRBD1. Germline trimming cut 4 bases from V and 0 bases from J; bases unmatched to any gene: 8. This CDR3 has 16 residues. Germline assignment: CDR1 LGHNA and CDR2 YSLEER. The CDR3 DNA is TGCGCCAGCAGCCGCGAGTACAGGGGCCCTAACTATGGCTACACCTTC. This translates into CASSREYRGPNYGYTF.

This rearrangement joins TRBV27 to TRBJ2-1; a possible D gene is TRBD2 (6 bases). There are 14 residues in the CDR3. Germline CDR1 and CDR2: MNHEY and SMNVEV (reference sequence). Trimming removed 0 bases at V and 11 bases at J, with 14 bases between. CDR3 coding DNA: TGTGCCAGCAGTTTATCCCGGGGGAATCCACAGCAGTTCTTC. This sequence encodes CASSLSRGNPQQFF.

The J gene is TRBJ1-2, the V gene TRBV11-2; tentatively, D is TRBD1 (5 bases). Germline V gene sequence: CDR1 SGHAT, CDR2 FQNNGV. The CDR3 length is 13 residues. The V gene lost 4 bases and the J gene lost 5 bases, with 11 bases spanning the gap. The CDR3 is CASSYGDSYGYTF. The DNA for the CDR3 is TGTGCCAGCAGCTACGGCGACAGTTATGGCTACACCTTC.

This chain joins TRBV27 and TRBJ1-5, with a tentative D call TRBD1 (5 bases). Germline lookup yields CDR1 MNHEY and CDR2 SMNVEV (reference sequence). CDR3 size: 14 residues. V shed 3 bases and J shed 4 bases, with 10 bases lying between them. The CDR3 DNA reads TGTGCCAGCAGTTTCGCGGGGGGGAATCAGCCCCAGCATTTT. It specifies CASSFAGGNQPQHF.

The CDR3 coding sequence is TGTGCCAGCAGAGCGGGAGCAATCACAGATACGCAGTATTTT. This sequence encodes CASRAGAITDTQYF. This sequence joins TRBV2 and TRBJ2-3, with 8 bases aligning to TRBD2. Germline CDR1 SNHLY, CDR2 FYNNEI. CDR3 size: 14 residues. The V and J ends lost 6 bases and 2 bases, in that order; junction bases with no gene match: 4.

The CDR3 sequence: CASSATLWGNEQFF. CDR3 coding DNA: TGTGCCAGCAGCGCCACCTTGTGGGGGAATGAGCAGTTCTTC. J is TRBJ2-1 and V is TRBV5-6; perhaps D is TRBD1 or TRBD2 (5 bases each). V shed 4 bases and J shed 7 bases, with 15 bases lying between them. CDR3 length: 14 amino acids. The germline V gene has CDR1 SGHDT and CDR2 YYEEEE. The full variable domain, in which reference TRBV5-6 and TRBJ2-1 provide the parts outside the CDR3, is DAGVTQSPTHLIKTRGQQVTLRCSPKSGHDTVSWYQQALGQGPQFIFQYYEEEERQRGNFPDRFSGHQFPNYSSELNVNALLLGDSALYLCASSATLWGNEQFFGPGTRLTVL.

Points on this clone: Other DNA sequences of this sample code for an identical CDR3. The chain joins TRBV5-1 to TRBJ2-5; 10 bases fit TRBD2. The CDR3 is made up of 15 amino acids. The V gene end was trimmed by 2 bases and the J gene end by 3 bases; junction bases not matched to a gene: 4. Germline lookup yields CDR1 SGHRS and CDR2 YFSETQ. CDR3 sequence (DNA): TGCGCCAGCAGCTTTGGGCTAGCGGGAGAAGAGACCCAGTACTTC. Translating gives CASSFGLAGEETQYF.

The chain uses TRBV28 and TRBJ1-2; a weak D match, TRBD1 (6 bases). The CDR3 runs 14 residues. CDR1 is MDHEN, CDR2 SYDVKM, per germline. Trimming took off 4 bases at V and 6 bases at J, with 15 bases between the two ends. The CDR3 region is CASSSEGRGDGYTF. As DNA, the CDR3 is TGTGCCAGCAGTTCGGAGGGCAGGGGCGATGGCTACACCTTC.

V is TRBV5-4 and J is TRBJ2-7; TRBD1 matches 12 bases. Germline V CDR1 and CDR2: SGHNT, YYREEE (reference sequence). V shed 0 bases, J shed 4 bases, and the junction held 5 bases outside the gene matches. The CDR3 runs 16 residues. CDR3 amino acids: CASSLGDRGLGYEQYF. CDR3 DNA: TGTGCCAGCAGCTTGGGGGACAGGGGGCTTGGGTACGAGCAGTACTTC.